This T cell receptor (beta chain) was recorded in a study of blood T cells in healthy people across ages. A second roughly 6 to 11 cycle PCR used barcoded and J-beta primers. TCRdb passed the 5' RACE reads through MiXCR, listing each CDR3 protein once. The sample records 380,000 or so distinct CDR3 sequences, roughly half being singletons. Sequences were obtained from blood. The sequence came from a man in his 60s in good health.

The CDR3 protein is CSARDPQRQRGDTQYF. The CDR3 DNA is TGCAGTGCTAGAGATCCACAGCGTCAGCGGGGGGATACGCAGTATTTT. The chain is built from TRBV20-1 and TRBJ2-3; 8 nucleotides align to TRBD2. The germline V gene encodes CDR1 DFQATT and CDR2 SNEGSKA (reference sequence). The CDR3 runs 16 residues. The junction had 11 bases not matched to a gene; V was cut back by 0 bases and J by 6 bases.